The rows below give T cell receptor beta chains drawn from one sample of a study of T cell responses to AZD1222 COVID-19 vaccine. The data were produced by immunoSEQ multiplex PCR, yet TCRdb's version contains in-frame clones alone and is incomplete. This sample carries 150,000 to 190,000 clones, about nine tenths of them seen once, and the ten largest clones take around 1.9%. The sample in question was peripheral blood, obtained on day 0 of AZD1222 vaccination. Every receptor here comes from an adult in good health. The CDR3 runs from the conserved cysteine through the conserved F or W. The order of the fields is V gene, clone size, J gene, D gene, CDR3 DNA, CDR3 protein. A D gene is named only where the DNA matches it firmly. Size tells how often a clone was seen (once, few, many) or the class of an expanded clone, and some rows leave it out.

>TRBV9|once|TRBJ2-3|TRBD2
TGTGCCAGCAGCGCCACTAGCGGCACAGATACGCAGTATTTT
CASSATSGTDTQYF
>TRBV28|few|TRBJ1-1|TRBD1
TGTGCCAGCAGTTTAGGGGACAGGGTTGAATTGAACACTGAAGCTTTCTTT
CASSLGDRVELNTEAFF
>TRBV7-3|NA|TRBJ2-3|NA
TGTGCCAGCAGCCCCAGCGGAAGCACAGATACGCAGTATTTT
CASSPSGSTDTQYF
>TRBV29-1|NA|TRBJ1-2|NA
TGCAGCGTTGAGCTCAGGACGGACCCTAACTATGGCTACACCTTC
CSVELRTDPNYGYTF
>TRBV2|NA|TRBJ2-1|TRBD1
TGTGCCAGCAGGTTGCAGGGGGCAGGGAGTATCAATGAGCAGTTCTTC
CASRLQGAGSINEQFF
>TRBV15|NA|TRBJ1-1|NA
TGTGCCACCAGCAGAGTCTTCGGGGGTGCTGAAGCTTTCTTT
CATSRVFGGAEAFF
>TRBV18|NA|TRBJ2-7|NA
TGTGCCAGCTCACCTAGGGCAGAAGCCTACGAGCAGTACTTC
CASSPRAEAYEQYF
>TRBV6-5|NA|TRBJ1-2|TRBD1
TGTGCCAGCAGTCCGGACAGGGGCTCTAACTATGGCTACACCTTC
CASSPDRGSNYGYTF
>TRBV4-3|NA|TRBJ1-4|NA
TGCGCCAGCAGCCCCGTCGGACCAGAAGCGGAAAAACTGTTTTTT
CASSPVGPEAEKLFF
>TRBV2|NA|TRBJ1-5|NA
TGTGCCAGCAGTGGGCTGGGATATAGCAATCAGCCCCAGCATTTT
CASSGLGYSNQPQHF
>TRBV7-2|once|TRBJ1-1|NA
TGTGCCAGCAGCCCCCTGGCCGGTCGGAACACTGAAGCTTTCTTT
CASSPLAGRNTEAFF
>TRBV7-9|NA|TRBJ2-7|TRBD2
TGTGCCAGCAGCTTAGGACTAGCGGGAGCTGGCTACGAGCAGTACTTC
CASSLGLAGAGYEQYF
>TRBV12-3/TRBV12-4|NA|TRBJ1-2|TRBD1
TGTGCCAGCACCGTCGACAGGGGTTTTGGCTACACCTTC
CASTVDRGFGYTF
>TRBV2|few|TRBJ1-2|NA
TGTGCCAGCAGTGAGTTGGCAGGGGAAAACTATGGCTACACCTTC
CASSELAGENYGYTF
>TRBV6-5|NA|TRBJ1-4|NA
TGTGCCAGCAGCAAGAGGACAGAACCTAATGAAAAACTGTTTTTT
CASSKRTEPNEKLFF
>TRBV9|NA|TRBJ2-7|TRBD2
TGTGCCAGCAGCGTACTAGCGGGAGAGTTCCACGAGCAGTACTTC
CASSVLAGEFHEQYF
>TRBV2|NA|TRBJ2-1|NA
TGTGCCAGCAGTGGGCTAGCGTCGTACAATGAGCAGTTCTTC
CASSGLASYNEQFF
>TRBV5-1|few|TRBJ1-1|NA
TGCGCCAGCAGCCCGGCGGGAACCTTTGAAGCTTTCTTT
CASSPAGTFEAFF
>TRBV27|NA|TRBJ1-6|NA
TGTGCCAGCAGTTTATCGGTGATGATTTATTCACCCCTCCACTTT
CASSLSVMIYSPLHF